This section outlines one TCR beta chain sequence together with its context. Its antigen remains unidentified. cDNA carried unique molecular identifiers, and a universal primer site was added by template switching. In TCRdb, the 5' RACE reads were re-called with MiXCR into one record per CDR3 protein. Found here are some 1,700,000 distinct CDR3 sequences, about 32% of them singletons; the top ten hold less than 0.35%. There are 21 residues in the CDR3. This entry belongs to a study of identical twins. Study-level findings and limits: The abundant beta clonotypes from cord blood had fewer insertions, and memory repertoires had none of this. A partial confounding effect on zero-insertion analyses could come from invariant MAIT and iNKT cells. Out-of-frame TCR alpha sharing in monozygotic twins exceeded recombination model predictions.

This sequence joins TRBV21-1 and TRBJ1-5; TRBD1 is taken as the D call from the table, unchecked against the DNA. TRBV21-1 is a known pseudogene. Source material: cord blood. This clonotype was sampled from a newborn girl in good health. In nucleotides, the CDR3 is TGTGCCAGCAGCGAGCCCCCGACAGAGAGCGTGATTCCTTCTAGCAATCAGCCCCAGCATTTT. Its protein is CASSEPPTESVIPSSNQPQHF.